This T cell receptor beta chain is from a study of molecular identifiers for immune sequencing clone quantification. This clonotype was recorded once. What it binds is not known. Given a much more abundant clone one base away, this may be a read error. The length of the CDR3 is 16 residues. CDR1 is SGHRS, CDR2 YFSETQ, per germline. Naive CD8 sequencing libraries were generated from approximately 20,000 to 980,000 sorted cells, with 10%, 30% or 50% RNA as input. Researchers sorted naive CD8 T cells as cells that were CD8+CD4-CCR7+CD45RA+. Study results and caveats: One cell's worth of spiked Jurkat TCR RNA was reportedly detectable among 900,000 to 1,000,000 naive cells. Clonotypes surpassing 20 RNA copies contained over 98% of effector molecules, versus under 1% in naive cells.

In TCRdb, the PCR reads were re-called with MiXCR into one record per CDR3 protein. Here the sample spans more than 450,000 distinct CDR3 sequences, roughly 23% being singletons. The source of this sequence is a human donor in good health. Some libraries in this study had Jurkat cell RNA spiked in. The rearrangement uses TRBV5-1 and TRBJ2-2, with 9 bases matching TRBD1. Sequenced material: naive CD8+ T cells from blood, with Jurkat cell RNA spiked in. As to subset: FACS-sorted CD8+CD4-CCR7+CD45RA+ naive T cells. CDR3 region: CASSWGQGGRAGELLF. The CDR3 DNA sequence: TGCGCCAGCAGCTGGGGACAGGGAGGAAGAGCCGGGGAGCTGCTTTTT.